Shown below are 15 T cell receptor beta chains from a single sample sequenced in a study of regulatory T cells in long-lasting Graves disease. Building of the TCR beta libraries involved iRepertoire HTBI primers and Arm-PCR of CDR3 regions. TCRdb re-called the multiplex PCR reads through MiXCR, storing one row per CDR3 protein. The sample contains 500,000 to 700,000 distinct CDR3 sequences, roughly 30% of which appear only once. Indicated time point: persistent/refractory GD, antithyroid drugs over 5 years with positive TRAb. RNA from PBMCs was the source of the TCR library. The specimen comprised peripheral blood mononuclear cells (PBMCs), sampled when the disease was refractory, from a patient treated with antithyroid drugs. The receptors derive from a female donor with Graves disease.

This clonotype has just one count. This chain connects TRBV28 to TRBJ2-5, with 10 bases fitting TRBD1. Germline CDR1 MDHEN, CDR2 SYDVKM. J lost 5 bases, V lost 6 bases, and 9 bases had no gene match. This CDR3 is built from 15 residues. For the CDR3, the DNA is TGTGCCAGCAGCACAAGGGACAGGGGTTGGGAGACCCAGTACTTC. Protein product: CASSTRDRGWETQYF.

Many counts were recorded for this clonotype. This rearrangement joins TRBV6-9 to TRBJ1-2; no clear D gene. CDR3 size: 12 residues. The germline V gene encodes CDR1 MNHGY and CDR2 SVAAGI. The V end lost 4 bases, the J end lost 6 bases, and 9 bases lay between the germline ends. The CDR3 here is CASSSGADGYTF. In DNA, the CDR3 is TGTGCCAGCAGTTCAGGAGCGGATGGCTACACCTTC.

In its sample, this clonotype was seen a few times. The chain joins TRBV20-1 to TRBJ1-2; TRBD1 agrees at 7 bases. The CDR3 is 14 residues long. CDR1 and CDR2 (germline): DFQATT, SNEGSKA (reference sequence). Trimming took 2 bases from V and 0 from J; bases not matched to a gene: 3. The CDR3 DNA follows: TGCAGTGCTAGAACAGGGGAGGCTAACTATGGCTACACCTTC. Amino acids: CSARTGEANYGYTF.

CDR3 sequence reads: CASSNWRGTDTQYF. For the CDR3, the DNA is TGTGCCAGCAGCAATTGGCGGGGCACAGATACGCAGTATTTT. The V gene is TRBV12-3 or TRBV12-4, the J gene TRBJ2-3, with D tentatively TRBD2 (5 bases). There are 14 residues in the CDR3. Trimming removed 6 bases at V and 1 base at J, with 11 bases between.

J is TRBJ2-7 and V is TRBV2; D unclear. The CDR3 totals 12 residues. In germline, CDR1 is SNHLY, CDR2 FYNNEI. V was cut by 9 bases and J by 3 bases, with 12 bases left in between. CDR3: CASERVDYEQYF. The CDR3 bases are TGTGCCAGTGAACGGGTCGACTACGAGCAGTACTTC.

The chain uses TRBV29-1 and TRBJ2-4; TRBD2 matches at 10 bases. The J segment lost 7 bases and the V segment lost 6 bases, leaving 6 bases of the junction unmatched. CDR1 and CDR2 (germline): SQVTM, ANQGSEA. This CDR3 contains 13 residues. For the CDR3, the DNA is TGCAGCGTCCGGACTAGCGGCTCCAACATTCAGTACTTC. Amino acids: CSVRTSGSNIQYF.

This clonotype was seen a handful of times. The chain combines TRBV29-1 with TRBJ1-2; 7 bases line up with TRBD1. CDR1 and CDR2 (germline): SQVTM, ANQGSEA. J was trimmed by 11 bases and V by 6 bases; bases with no gene match: 12. The CDR3 contains 12 residues. CDR3 in amino acids: CSVRTGGFGYTF. CDR3 coding DNA: TGCAGCGTGAGGACAGGAGGTTTTGGTTACACCTTC.

The CDR3 bases are TGTGCCACCAGCAGGCAGGACTATGGCTACACCTTC. Translated, it gives CATSRQDYGYTF. V is TRBV15 and J is TRBJ1-2; D call uncertain. V lost 3 bases and J lost 3, with 5 bases in between. Germline CDR1 and CDR2: LNHNV and YYDKDF (reference sequence). The CDR3 has 12 amino acids. The full variable domain, its missing parts supplied by reference TRBV15 and TRBJ1-2, is DAMVIQNPRYQVTQFGKPVTLSCSQTLNHNVMYWYQQKSSQAPKLLFHYYDKDFNNEADTPDNFQSRRPNTSFCFLDIRSPGLGDTAMYLCATSRQDYGYTFGSGTRLTVV.

The chain carries TRBV7-9 and TRBJ1-2; the D gene is possibly TRBD1 (5 bases). Germline-derived CDR1 and CDR2 are SEHNR and FQNEAQ (reference sequence). The CDR3 is made up of 13 amino acids. Trimming pared 1 base from V and 4 bases from J, leaving 7 bases between. The CDR3 loop reads CASSLGTIYGYTF. The CDR3 region has the DNA TGTGCCAGCAGCTTAGGGACAATCTATGGCTACACCTTC.

The chain carries TRBV7-3 and TRBJ2-1, with 10 bases matching TRBD2. Unmatched junction bases numbered 14, after V lost 5 bases and J lost 10 bases. The CDR3 is 16 amino acids. The germline gives CDR1 SGHTA, CDR2 FQGTGA. CDR3 in amino acids: CASSQSGLAAIGEQFF. The CDR3 region has the DNA TGTGCCAGCAGCCAATCCGGACTAGCGGCCATTGGAGAGCAGTTCTTC.

V gene TRBV28 combines with J gene TRBJ1-2, with D uncertain. V gave up 4 bases and J gave up 7 bases, with 13 bases separating them. The CDR3 consists of 13 residues. The V gene's germline CDR1 is MDHEN and CDR2 SYDVKM. The CDR3 region is CASSSDAGGGYTF. CDR3 coding DNA: TGTGCCAGCAGTTCGGACGCTGGAGGTGGCTACACCTTC.

CDR3 sequence reads: CASSLNQGNTEAFF. CDR3 in DNA: TGTGCCAGCAGTTTGAACCAGGGCAACACTGAAGCTTTCTTT. The J gene is TRBJ1-1, the V gene TRBV6-2 or TRBV6-3, with D tentatively TRBD1 (5 bases). The CDR3 length is 14 residues. Germline V gene data show CDR1 as MNHEY and CDR2 as SVGEGT. V was pared by 4 bases and J by 2 bases, with 11 bases between.

This clonotype occurred many times. The V gene is TRBV12-3 or TRBV12-4, the J gene TRBJ1-6; possible D gene TRBD1, 6 bases. The length of the CDR3 is 16 residues. V dropped 6 bases and J dropped 7 bases, with 19 bases sitting between them. The CDR3 spells CASSRDRTRGNSPLHF. In nucleotides, the CDR3 is TGTGCCAGCAGCCGAGACAGGACCCGGGGGAATTCACCCCTCCACTTT.

This clonotype has only a few counts. The chain couples TRBV5-1 to TRBJ1-2; D uncertain. From germline, CDR1 is SGHRS and CDR2 YFSETQ. The CDR3 totals 14 residues. Trimming left V 0 bases short and J 4 bases short, with 10 bases between. The CDR3, as DNA: TGCGCCAGCAGCTTGGGAAAACTAGGCTATGGCTACACCTTC. Residues: CASSLGKLGYGYTF.

The V gene is TRBV27, the J gene TRBJ1-6, with 7 bases matching TRBD1. With 3 bases clipped from V and 5 bases from J, the junction kept 7 bases outside the gene matches. The CDR3 length is 16 residues. The V gene's germline CDR1 is MNHEY and CDR2 SMNVEV (reference sequence). CDR3 protein: CASSFSGQSNNSPLHF. CDR3 bases: TGTGCCAGCAGTTTCTCGGGACAGAGTAATAATTCACCCCTCCACTTT.